These 25 T cell receptor beta chains share one sample of origin, sequenced in a study of shared clonotypes between healthy human individuals. The assay was immunoSEQ multiplex PCR, and TCRdb's table has in-frame clones only and misses some. The data hold about 2.3 million clones, with around 93% observed a single time. The sample comprised naive CD4+ T cells from PBMCs. Subset in this sample: CD45RA+ positively selected. These receptors were obtained from a man between 18 and 35 years old in good health. Some clones in this sample may be carry-over from other donors' samples.

The V call is TRBV28, the J call TRBJ2-7, with D perhaps matching TRBD1 (6 bases). The ends were cut back, 6 bases at V and 2 bases at J, with 11 bases in the middle. The length of the CDR3 is 13 residues. Per the germline V gene, CDR1 is MDHEN and CDR2 is SYDVKM. CDR3: CASRSGQTYEQYF. Written as DNA, the CDR3 is TGTGCCAGCAGGTCCGGACAGACCTACGAGCAGTACTTC.

The chain combines TRBV29-1 with TRBJ2-1; 8 bases match TRBD2. Germline-derived CDR1 and CDR2 are SQVTM and ANQGSEA. This CDR3 is built from 13 residues. V shed 7 bases, J shed 1 base, and the junction held 3 bases outside the gene matches. The CDR3 DNA follows: TGCAGCGCTCAGCGGGAGTCCTACAATGAGCAGTTCTTC. Encoded protein: CSAQRESYNEQFF.

The chain employs TRBV11-2 and TRBJ2-6; D is unclear. Germline V gives CDR1 SGHAT, CDR2 FQNNGV. Trimming took off 4 bases at V and 1 base at J, with 8 bases between the two ends. The CDR3 has 15 amino acids. Here the CDR3 reads CASSSPSSGANVLTF. In DNA, the CDR3 is TGTGCCAGCAGCTCCCCCTCGTCTGGGGCCAACGTCCTGACTTTC.

The chain is built from TRBV27 and TRBJ2-1; weak D call: TRBD1 (6 bases). Germline CDR1 reads MNHEY; CDR2 reads SMNVEV (reference sequence). Trimming removed 3 bases at V and 7 bases at J, with 16 bases between. The CDR3 is made up of 15 amino acids. CDR3 nucleotides: TGTGCCAGCAGTTTTACCCCACAGGGTAGTAATGAGCAGTTCTTC. Translating it yields CASSFTPQGSNEQFF.

The chain recombines TRBV6-1 with TRBJ1-5; a weak D match, TRBD1 (5 bases). This CDR3 is 15 amino acids long. Looked up from germline, CDR1 is MNHNS and CDR2 is SASEGT. Trimming cost V 2 bases and J 1 base, with 9 bases left between them. CDR3 amino acids: CASSERGDSNQPQHF. In nucleotides, the CDR3 is TGTGCCAGCAGTGAACGGGGGGACAGCAATCAGCCCCAGCATTTT.

The chain is built from TRBV9 and TRBJ1-4; D is ambiguous. The germline V gene encodes CDR1 SGDLS and CDR2 YYNGEE. Deletions cut 3 bases from V and 0 bases from J, with 6 bases between. The CDR3 contains 14 residues. The CDR3 DNA reads as TGTGCCAGCAGCGGGCCGACAACTAATGAAAAACTGTTTTTT. This sequence encodes CASSGPTTNEKLFF.

This rearrangement joins TRBV10-3 to TRBJ2-5, with 10 bases that match TRBD2. CDR3 length: 15 residues. V lost 4 bases, J lost 5 bases, and 7 bases stayed unmatched. The germline V gene has CDR1 ENHRY and CDR2 SYGVKD. CDR3 nucleotides: TGTGCCATCAGTGGGGGTAGCGGGAGGTCTGAGACCCAGTACTTC. Translating gives CAISGGSGRSETQYF.

CDR3 protein: CASRGGSRFAEQYF. The CDR3, as DNA: TGTGCCAGCAGGGGGGGCTCCCGGTTCGCCGAGCAGTACTTC. The chain couples TRBV27 to TRBJ2-7; D may correspond to TRBD1 or TRBD2 (6 bases each). The CDR3 contains 14 residues. Germline CDR1 is MNHEY and CDR2 is SMNVEV (reference sequence). V lost 6 bases and J 6 bases, leaving 18 bases between the germline ends.

The V and J genes are TRBV28 and TRBJ2-1; maybe TRBD1 (6 bases). V dropped 6 bases and J dropped 3 bases, with 12 bases sitting between them. The CDR3 has 14 amino acids. Germline loops: CDR1 MDHEN, CDR2 SYDVKM. CDR3 in amino acids: CASRTQGNYNEQFF. CDR3 coding DNA: TGTGCCAGCAGGACACAGGGAAACTACAATGAGCAGTTCTTC.

The rearrangement uses TRBV5-1 and TRBJ1-4; tentative D call: TRBD1 (5 bases). The CDR3 covers 15 residues. V was cut by 0 bases and J by 4 bases, with 10 bases left in between. CDR1 and CDR2 from the germline V gene are SGHRS and YFSETQ. The CDR3 coding sequence is TGCGCCAGCAGCTTGGTCGCAGGGAGTAATGAAAAACTGTTTTTT. Amino acids: CASSLVAGSNEKLFF.

The chain couples TRBV27 to TRBJ1-2; D may be TRBD1 (6 bases). V shed 3 bases and J shed 3 bases, with 11 bases lying between them. Germline V CDR1 and CDR2: MNHEY, SMNVEV (reference sequence). The CDR3 spans 14 residues. DNA of the CDR3: TGTGCCAGCAGTTTCGTGGGGGCTCACTATGGCTACACCTTC. Translation: CASSFVGAHYGYTF.

V and J are TRBV6-1 and TRBJ1-1, with D unresolved. The CDR3 loop spans 15 amino acids. Germline values: CDR1 MNHNS, CDR2 SASEGT. V shed 3 bases and J shed 3 bases, with 14 bases lying between them. CDR3 sequence (DNA): TGTGCCAGCAGTGAGGGCCTCACCCCCCACACTGAAGCTTTCTTT. Translated, it gives CASSEGLTPHTEAFF.

About this clone: This specimen includes other DNA sequences encoding the same CDR3. For the CDR3, the DNA is TGTGCCAGCAGTGAAGCGCAGGGGACGGGAAACACCATATATTTT. Translated: CASSEAQGTGNTIYF. The J gene is TRBJ1-3, the V gene TRBV6-1; possibly TRBD1 for D (6 bases). The CDR3 length is 15 residues. V lost 0 bases, J lost 4 bases, and 10 bases lay in between. Germline V CDR1 and CDR2: MNHNS, SASEGT.

The V gene is TRBV6-1, the J gene TRBJ1-2; D ambiguous. The germline gives CDR1 MNHNS, CDR2 SASEGT. The CDR3 covers 15 residues. V was shortened by 1 base and J by 0 bases, with 9 bases between the two germline ends. The DNA of the CDR3 is TGTGCCAGCAGTGAAGGGGGTAGTACTAACTATGGCTACACCTTC. Amino acids: CASSEGGSTNYGYTF.

The chain is built from TRBV16 and TRBJ1-1; D is unresolved. The V gene's germline CDR1 is KGHSY and CDR2 FQNENV. Trimming pared 1 base from V and 3 bases from J, leaving 9 bases between. The CDR3 loop spans 14 amino acids. Written as DNA, the CDR3 is TGTGCCAGCAGCCAATTAGTAAGGGACACTGAAGCTTTCTTT. Amino acid sequence: CASSQLVRDTEAFF.

This chain uses TRBV18 with TRBJ1-1; D is unresolved. CDR1 is KGHSH, CDR2 LQKENI, per germline. With 5 bases removed from V and 6 bases from J, the gap between germline ends came to 16 bases. CDR3 length equals 14 residues. The CDR3 sequence is CASSATLGYAEAFF. The CDR3, as DNA: TGTGCCAGCTCAGCGACATTAGGGTACGCTGAAGCTTTCTTT. Full variable domain (missing parts from reference TRBV18 and TRBJ1-1): NAGVMQNPRHLVRRRGQEARLRCSPMKGHSHVYWYRQLPEEGLKFMVYLQKENIIDESGMPKERFSAEFPKEGPSILRIQQVVRGDSAAYFCASSATLGYAEAFFGQGTRLTVV.

This chain connects TRBV18 to TRBJ2-5; 7 bases fit TRBD1. This CDR3 is 13 amino acids long. Germline CDR1 is KGHSH and CDR2 is LQKENI. V trimming: 4 bases; J trimming: 4 bases; junction bases outside the gene matches: 3. The CDR3: CASSRYRGETQYF. The CDR3 bases are TGTGCCAGCTCACGATACAGGGGAGAGACCCAGTACTTC.

The chain joins TRBV18 to TRBJ1-2, with TRBD1 identical over 10 bases. The CDR3 has 14 amino acids. V dropped 3 bases and J dropped 6; count of bases not matched to a gene: 4. Germline V gene data show CDR1 as KGHSH and CDR2 as LQKENI. The CDR3 reads CASSPGQGGHGYTF. The CDR3 nucleotides are TGTGCCAGCTCACCCGGACAGGGGGGTCATGGCTACACCTTC.

The chain combines TRBV4-2 with TRBJ2-1, with TRBD2 as a possible D gene (6 bases). Trimming removed 4 bases from V and 0 bases from J, with 16 bases in between. The CDR3 runs 17 residues. Germline CDR1 is LGHNA and CDR2 is YNFKEQ. CDR3 region: CASSPGLFWSSYNEQFF. CDR3 nucleotides: TGTGCCAGCAGCCCCGGACTATTTTGGAGCTCCTACAATGAGCAGTTCTTC.

This clone was detected once. This chain connects TRBV10-3 to TRBJ2-7; D ambiguous. This CDR3 has 14 amino acids. The germline V gene encodes CDR1 ENHRY and CDR2 SYGVKD. The V gene lost 3 bases and the J gene lost 2 bases, with 11 bases spanning the gap. CDR3 amino acids: CAISERRSTYEQYF. The CDR3 nucleotides read TGTGCCATCAGTGAACGTCGTTCTACCTACGAGCAGTACTTC.

This clone was found once. This sequence joins TRBV28 and TRBJ2-1; TRBD2 matches at 8 bases. After removal of 8 bases from V and 2 bases from J, the junction contained 5 bases not matched to a gene. The germline gives CDR1 MDHEN, CDR2 SYDVKM. The CDR3 sequence is 14 residues long. The DNA of the CDR3 is TGTGCCAGCGAAGCGGGACTAGCCTACAATGAGCAGTTCTTC. It is translated as CASEAGLAYNEQFF. The full variable domain, rest sourced from reference TRBV28 and TRBJ2-1, is DVKVTQSSRYLVKRTGEKVFLECVQDMDHENMFWYRQDPGLGLRLIYFSYDVKMKEKGDIPEGYSVSREKKERFSLILESASTNQTSMYLCASEAGLAYNEQFFGPGTRLTVL.

V is TRBV27 and J is TRBJ2-7, with 7 bases fitting TRBD1. Germline values: CDR1 MNHEY, CDR2 SMNVEV (reference sequence). Trimming at V came to 6 bases and at J to 5 bases, leaving 13 bases not matched to a gene. The CDR3 is 15 residues long. This chain's CDR3 is CASRPPTGLRHEQYF. Written as DNA, the CDR3 is TGTGCCAGCAGACCACCGACAGGGCTTCGACACGAGCAGTACTTC.

The V call is TRBV30, the J call TRBJ2-5; a weak D match, TRBD2 (6 bases). This CDR3 region has 13 residues. The V gene lost 4 bases and the J gene lost 7 bases, with 16 bases spanning the gap. The germline V gene encodes CDR1 GTSNPN and CDR2 SVGIG (reference sequence). The CDR3 is CAWTTSWGRTQYF. As DNA, the CDR3 is TGTGCCTGGACCACTAGCTGGGGTAGGACCCAGTACTTC.

This clone appeared once. The V gene is TRBV27, the J gene TRBJ2-7; 11 bases are a match to TRBD2. With 5 bases clipped from V and 1 base from J, the junction kept 13 bases outside the gene matches. Germline V gene lookup returns CDR1 MNHEY and CDR2 SMNVEV (reference sequence). This CDR3 contains 18 residues. Here the CDR3 DNA reads TGTGCCAGCAGTCCCTTAGCGGGAGGGTTCAAAGATTCCTACGAGCAGTACTTC. It yields the protein CASSPLAGGFKDSYEQYF.

The chain couples TRBV7-8 to TRBJ2-4; D tentatively reads TRBD1 or TRBD2 (5 bases each). The CDR3 length is 16 residues. Germline CDR1 reads SGHVS; CDR2 reads FQNEAQ. V lost 5 bases and J lost 7, with 21 bases in between. DNA of the CDR3: TGTGCCAGCAGCCCCGGGGCACATACGGTTATGAACATTCAGTACTTC. This sequence encodes CASSPGAHTVMNIQYF. The whole variable domain, remainder taken from reference TRBV7-8 and TRBJ2-4, is GAGVSQSPRYKVAKRGQDVALRCDPISGHVSLFWYQQALGQGPEFLTYFQNEAQLDKSGLPSDRFFAERPEGSVSTLKIQRTQQEDSAVYLCASSPGAHTVMNIQYFGAGTRLSVL.